This T cell receptor (beta chain) originates from a study of cytomegalovirus exposure and HLA in healthy donors (dated by TCRdb to about 2017). Some background on the complete study: According to an earlier analysis of several hundred of the donors, some 170 million T cells yielded some 120 million unique TCR beta sequences and around 300 Gb of sequence data. A later analysis re-analyzed previously published TCR beta repertoires from about 600 donors and added high-resolution HLA genotyping to study TCR occurrence patterns. High-throughput TCR immunosequencing, statistical association of individual TCRs with disease status, and machine learning were combined to predict cytomegalovirus infection status. Both class I and class II loci were covered by HLA typing, at four-digit resolution. A later genetic analysis used genome-wide SNP genotypes for about three fifths of the 666 donors, treating that subset as a discovery cohort. Every discovery cohort repertoire had been produced on one sequencing platform. Using immunosequencing, the study profiled T cell repertoires from 666 subjects and related those repertoires to cytomegalovirus serostatus. An early release covering some 640 HLA-typed donors comprised 250 to 350 gigabases of sequencing data and 85 million or so unique TCR sequences. Rather than drawing on any new phenotypic data, the later analysis identified candidate immune exposures from TCR beta sequences and the way those sequences occurred across donors. Donor age, sex, ethnicity and CMV serostatus were collected together with the repertoire data. Of the roughly 390 genotyped donors, more than 75% were placed in the genetic ancestry cluster associated with self-reported Caucasian donors. An earlier analysis of roughly 580 of the donors used high-throughput TCR beta sequencing to judge whether each TCR beta V gene segment behaved as functional or pseudogenic. On average, around 200,000 unique TCR beta nucleotide sequences were sequenced per donor among 398 genotyped donors of the cohort, with 15% to 20% of those sequences being non-productive. A separate validation cohort of about 110 different subjects was used in addition to the approximately 700-subject first cohort. The number of typed donors differed by locus: about 620-630 for A, B, C, DRB1 and DQB1; 500 to 550 for DQA1; roughly 600 for DPA1; and 400 to 480 for DPB1. A few DR-DQ haplotypes were treated as single units for association and clustering because of strong linkage in the cohort. The study aimed to test whether signatures of past pathogen exposure could be identified by cataloging public T cell receptors.

Overall study outcomes, separate from this receptor: Linkage disequilibrium might explain the correlated functional status among segregating V segments, but an unknown experimental factor could not be ruled out. The cohort was sequenced for TCR beta chains only, and without alpha or paired-chain data the features that could be detected were limited. In vitro tests confirmed that a few of the cytomegalovirus-associated TCR beta chains recognize cytomegalovirus antigens. In a later genetic analysis, a missense DCLRE1C variant was associated with V-gene and J-gene trimming of TCR beta chains, and the association was replicated in an independent cohort. Sequencing depth was assumed to be roughly uniform across donors in the presence/absence analyses, though that assumption may not hold. In the study, approximately 150 TCR beta chains were listed as associated with cytomegalovirus. In a later analysis, TCR association rates were found to vary across HLA loci, with the most associated TCRs seen for DRB1 alleles and the fewest for HLA-C alleles. A later genetic analysis reported fewer N-insertions in productive TCRs among donors in an Asian-associated ancestry cluster than the roughly 700-donor mean. Some IMGT-functional V segments, including TRBV6-2 and TRBV6-3, could not be told apart with the 87-base-pair reads, so those segments were excluded. A later analysis associated 17,000 or so TCR beta sequences with specific HLA alleles at a false discovery rate of 0.05. According to the authors, the approach could potentially be generalized to other disease states and immunological phenotypes. Most CMV-associated TCR beta chains appeared to be HLA-restricted in a later analysis, and the HLA associations seemed to be driven largely by CMV exposure. The earlier analysis of 587 of the donors excluded some 15 rarely observed V segments, including chromosome 9 orphons, because counts were too low. Most TCR sequences were seen in very few donors, while some public TCRs were found in many individuals. Several of the top co-occurrence clusters appeared to be linked to parvovirus B19, influenza, CMV and Epstein-Barr virus, according to a later analysis. Because HLA typing was unavailable for some donors at each locus, only the typed subset was used in association tests. An earlier analysis of around 600 of the donors showed that most TCR beta V segments appeared in productive rearrangements either about 87% or about 30% of the time, which broadly matched IMGT annotations. Compared with equally common non-associated chains, HLA-associated TCR beta chains in a later analysis were more clonally expanded and had lower generation probabilities. The only immune exposure information available for the cohort was CMV serostatus. A cluster of highly shared sequence variants was judged likely to be a technical artifact of the sequencing pipeline. A further reported finding was that TCR beta sequences accurately predicted the HLA-A and HLA-B alleles for most subjects in the first cohort. Strong co-occurrence of HLA alleles, especially DR and DQ, made assigning TCR associations to individual alleles difficult. In both the original and validation cohorts, the classifier was reported to diagnose cytomegalovirus status with high specificity and sensitivity.

Library preparation was by the immunoSEQ multiplex PCR assay. For the multiplex PCR, a mixture combining 60 forward primers for TCR Vbeta segments and 13 reverse primers for TCR Jbeta segments was used. Amplification of the CDR3 region of rearranged TCR beta genes was performed with a multiplex PCR assay on genomic DNA. On the Illumina HiSeq System, the amplified TCR beta libraries were sequenced as 87-base-pair reads. Per the original workflow: A later analysis counted 65 million to 90 million unique TCR beta chains across the 690 or so repertoires, and around 9.9 million of these chains were shared by at least two donors. Raw reads were error-corrected and collapsed into unique sequences by a nearest-neighbor algorithm in which closely related sequences were merged to remove PCR and sequencing errors. CDR3 sequences were aligned to IMGT reference sequences to assign V, D and J gene segments. For a sequence to be retained, a match of at least six nucleotides to both a V gene segment and a J gene segment was required. Rearrangements were called productive when the CDR3 lacked stop codons and stayed in frame with V and J; all others were non-productive. Following IMGT convention, CDR3 was defined as the stretch from the second conserved V-encoded cysteine up to the conserved J-encoded phenylalanine. The earlier analysis of some 600 of the donors excluded sequences that lacked an unambiguous match to a single V gene segment. An earlier analysis of some 610 of the donors called V segments functional above 56.7% productive rearrangements and segregating when the between-donor standard deviation exceeded 5%. A statistical classification framework was built to diagnose cytomegalovirus status from the catalog of TCR beta chain sequences. In a later analysis, TCR nucleotide sequences were compared against IMGT/GENE-DB human TR gene sequences so that V and J genes could be assigned. The TCRdist pipeline was used in a later analysis to assign CDR3 sequences and most-parsimonious VDJ recombination scenarios. In a later analysis, every TCR beta chain was defined by the combination of its CDR3 amino acid sequence and its V-gene family, and reads without a unique V-gene family were dropped. In a later analysis, fewer than 650 highly shared, low-generation-probability nucleotide sequences were removed to address suspected cross-contamination and a sequencing artifact. In a later analysis, a clonal expansion index was calculated for each public chain from normalized within-repertoire ranks of inferred template counts. A later analysis computed generation probabilities with a VDJ recombination model fitted to out-of-frame rearrangements, and checked the results against IGoR. In a later analysis, TCR-TCR, TCR-HLA and TCR-CMV co-occurrence was scored with hypergeometric tests, and a repertoire-size bias correction was applied to TCR pairs. False discovery rates were estimated in a later analysis by permuting HLA or CMV assignments 20 times. In a later analysis, co-occurring TCRs were grouped with DBSCAN, and TCRdist sequence similarity was added when clustering was performed within HLA-allele-positive subsets. Repertoires with fewer than 30,000 or more than 120,000 public chains, plus five repertoires with anomalous nucleotide sharing, were excluded from co-occurrence clustering. TCRdb obtained this table from immuneACCESS and retained in-frame rearrangements with V and J assigned. These tables miss some clones; where compared with another copy, unresolved V genes account for less than half of the shortfall, and the remainder is unexplained. The V and J calls and clone size come from that table; D and trimming were worked out from the DNA. Per the sample table, the count is about 120,000 clones. Of the sample, roughly 3.6% is held by the ten largest clones.

Details on this clone: This clone's antigen is unknown.

The cohort was made up of roughly 670 healthy bone marrow donors. At the time of sampling, all cohort members were nominally healthy, though unrecorded immune exposures were likely present. The donor tested CMV seronegative, placing the donor among the roughly 340 seronegative members of the cohort. Every donor gave a peripheral blood sample, and the peripheral blood mononuclear cells from that sample were used for TCR beta sequencing. The Qiagen DNeasy Blood Extraction Kit was used to extract genomic DNA from the blood cell samples. The junction shows trimming of 3 bases on V and 7 bases on J, plus 13 bases between the germline ends. In the germline V gene, CDR1 corresponds to ENHRY and CDR2 to SYGVKD. Inclusive of the bounding cysteine and phenylalanine, the CDR3 is 14 residues long. Only the CDR3 DNA stays, 42 bases, in frame from base 1.

The sequencing sample was made of PBMCs. The sequence was obtained from a man in his thirties or forties in good health and CMV-seronegative. The chain is made from TRBV10-3 and TRBJ2-4; no confident D gene assignment can be made. This receptor has the CDR3 CAISDAARENIQYF. The nucleotide sequence reads TGTGCCATCAGTGACGCGGCTAGAGAGAACATTCAGTACTTC.